Listed below are T cell receptor beta chains from one sample, sequenced in a study of blood T cell repertoires in COVID-19. The data were produced by immunoSEQ multiplex PCR, yet TCRdb's version contains in-frame clones alone and is incomplete. The sample lists roughly 290,000 clones, about 90% occurring once. The material sequenced was peripheral blood. These receptors were taken from a woman aged 45-59 years who had recovered from COVID-19. Both conserved end residues are part of each CDR3. D genes are given only for firm matches. Only part of the rows carry a size: once, few, many, or a class if the clone is expanded.

v_call,d_call,clone_size,j_call,cdr3_nt,cdr3_aa
TRBV6-2/TRBV6-3,TRBD2,.,TRBJ2-1,TGTGCCAGCAGTTACTCGCGGGGGGCGGGTAATGAGCAGTTCTTC,CASSYSRGAGNEQFF
TRBV5-6,TRBD2,.,TRBJ2-1,TGTGCCAGCAGCGCGGGACTAGCGGGCATCAATGAGCAGTTCTTC,CASSAGLAGINEQFF
TRBV27,TRBD1,.,TRBJ1-2,TGTGCCAGCAGATCCTCCAACAGGGGGAACTATGGCTACACCTTC,CASRSSNRGNYGYTF
TRBV7-8,.,few,TRBJ2-2,TGTGCCAGCAGCTTAACAGGTTCGAACACCGGGGAGCTGTTTTTT,CASSLTGSNTGELFF
TRBV27,TRBD1,.,TRBJ2-7,TGTGCCAGCGGTCGCCCGACAGGGAAACTAAGCGGTTATTCCTACGAGCAGTACTTC,CASGRPTGKLSGYSYEQYF
TRBV6-2/TRBV6-3,TRBD1,.,TRBJ2-7,TGTGCCAGCAGTTACCCTCGCCCGGGACAGGGGACCTACGAGCAGTACTTC,CASSYPRPGQGTYEQYF
TRBV7-9,.,.,TRBJ2-7,TGTGCCAGCAGACCAAAGTCGGGGTTATACGAGCAGTACTTC,CASRPKSGLYEQYF
TRBV5-1,.,.,TRBJ2-2,TGCGCCAGCAGCTTGGAGCAGGTCACCGGGGAGCTGTTTTTT,CASSLEQVTGELFF
TRBV29-1,TRBD1,.,TRBJ1-4,TGCAGCGTTGAAGAATACAGGGGGACTAATGAAAAACTGTTTTTT,CSVEEYRGTNEKLFF
TRBV18,.,.,TRBJ2-7,TGTGCCAGCTCACCACAAAAATGGCAGGGCGAGCAGTACTTC,CASSPQKWQGEQYF
TRBV7-2,.,few,TRBJ1-1,TGTGCCAGCAGCTGGAACGGAGAGAACACTGAAGCTTTCTTT,CASSWNGENTEAFF
TRBV6-5,.,once,TRBJ2-2,TGTGCCAGCAGTTACTCACAGGGTTCCGGGGAGCTGTTTTTT,CASSYSQGSGELFF
TRBV19,TRBD2,.,TRBJ2-2,TGTGCCAGTAGTAGTAGCGGGGGGGTACAAACCGGGGAGCTGTTTTTT,CASSSSGGVQTGELFF
TRBV4-1,.,once,TRBJ2-7,TGCGCCAGCAGCCACGGGGTGGGAAGCGGTCCTTTGTACGAGCAGTACTTC,CASSHGVGSGPLYEQYF
TRBV10-2,.,.,TRBJ2-7,TGCGCCAGCAGTGAAATTTGGCAGGCCCCCCTCGAGCAGTACTTC,CASSEIWQAPLEQYF
TRBV29-1,.,.,TRBJ2-5,TGCAGCGCCGCCAGGGGGGACGGGACCCAGTACTTC,CSAARGDGTQYF
TRBV30,.,.,TRBJ2-3,TGTGCCTGGAGTCAGGGTAATCCGGGTGGAGATACGCAGTATTTT,CAWSQGNPGGDTQYF
TRBV27,.,.,TRBJ2-5,TGTGCCAGCAGCATTTCATACCAAGAGACCCAGTACTTC,CASSISYQETQYF
TRBV2,.,few,TRBJ1-1,TGTGCCAGCAATGGCAGGGGCGCCTCTGAGCCTGAAGCTTTCTTT,CASNGRGASEPEAFF
TRBV20-1,.,few,TRBJ2-1,TGCAGTGCGAGAATACGGGTTGAGCAGTTCTTC,CSARIRVEQFF
TRBV14,TRBD1,.,TRBJ2-1,TGTGCCAGCAGCCTTAAAGGACAGGGGAGTCGGAATGAGCAGTTCTTC,CASSLKGQGSRNEQFF
TRBV6-5,.,.,TRBJ1-6,TGTGCCAGCAGTAGGCAGGGTTTGTCACCCCTCCACTTT,CASSRQGLSPLHF
TRBV5-4,TRBD1,once,TRBJ2-3,TGTGCCAGCATGAAGGGGGCTCTCACCGATACGCAGTATTTT,CASMKGALTDTQYF
TRBV6-2/TRBV6-3,TRBD2,.,TRBJ2-5,TGTGCCAGCAGCCTGAGCGGGGGCCAAGAGACCCAGTACTTC,CASSLSGGQETQYF
TRBV27,.,.,TRBJ1-2,TGTGCCAGCAGTTTATTAACAGGGAACCATAACTATGGCTACACCTTC,CASSLLTGNHNYGYTF
TRBV9,TRBD2,.,TRBJ2-3,TGTGCCAGCAGCGCCCTAGCGGGGGGGCTCGATACGCAGTATTTT,CASSALAGGLDTQYF
TRBV4-3,.,few,TRBJ1-1,TGCGCCAGCAGCCATGAGGGCCGGGAATGGGATGAAGCTTTCTTT,CASSHEGREWDEAFF
TRBV7-9,TRBD1,once,TRBJ2-7,TGTGCCAGCAGCTTAGTGGTCGGGACAGGGGACGAGCAGTACTTC,CASSLVVGTGDEQYF
TRBV10-3,.,once,TRBJ2-7,TGTGCCATCAGCTCGGACAGCTACTACGAGCAGTACTTC,CAISSDSYYEQYF